This T cell receptor beta chain was found in a study of siplizumab effects on memory and regulatory T cells (dated by TCRdb to about 2019). Notes on the research overall: The study examined how the anti-CD2 antibody siplizumab affects alloreactive T-cell subsets in allogeneic mixed lymphocyte reactions built from human PBMCs.

Library preparation employed the immunoSEQ multiplex PCR assay. Around 94,000 TCR templates per sample were assayed on the deep sequencing platform. Genomic DNA extracted from sorted T cells was used for TCRbeta CDR3 sequencing. The original methods were these. The R programming language was used for the clonal analysis of the TCRbeta CDR3 data. Unstimulated samples were compared with post-reaction CFSE-low samples to define alloreactive CD4+ and CD8+ clones. Regulatory or non-regulatory origin was assigned to alloreactive CD4+ clones by matching of sequences to sorted unstimulated Treg and non-Treg repertoires. TCRdb re-hosts the immuneACCESS table, in-frame sequences only. Its copies lack some clones; in the studies checked, an unresolved V gene accounts for under half of them, and the cause for the rest is not known. The V and J calls and the clone size are those of that table, but D and trimming were determined from the DNA. The sample table contains around 65,000 clones; only one count was recorded for about 80% of them. The ten largest clones represent about 0.42% of the sample.

In regard to this clone: The antigen it binds to is not known. Per-base qualities were not stored, and no clone one base away is much larger.

CDR1 and CDR2 are read off the germline V gene as MNHEY and SVGAGI. Here V drops 3 bases and J drops 2 bases, and the junction holds 5 bases not matched to any gene. From cysteine to phenylalanine, the CDR3 is 15 amino acids long. Here the CDR3 DNA is all that survives: 45 bases in frame from base 1. In addition, sequencing in three donor pairs included unstimulated CD8+ effector memory subsets alongside CD4+ naive, CD8+ naive, CD8+ TEMRA and CD4+ memory subsets. Sorted unstimulated T cells and proliferating T cells recovered from mixed lymphocyte reactions were subjected to TCRbeta CDR3 sequencing. Fresh whole blood from fewer than 11 HLA-typed healthy donors was used to isolate PBMCs. What the study reported, not specific to this receptor: About 80-96% of proliferating CD4+ or CD8+ clones could not be given a naive or memory phenotype. In reactions with siplizumab, an average of about 75% of mappable alloreactive CD4+ clones were Treg-derived, compared with 25% to 30% in control reactions. The suppressive function of proliferating Tregs from siplizumab cultures was not functionally confirmed. Siplizumab significantly reduced the cumulative frequency of alloreactive sequences traceable to unstimulated CD4+ memory T cells. Because sequences below about 10^-5 frequency were poorly captured, only a minor fraction of alloreactive clones could be mapped to unstimulated subsets. Greater diversity appeared to be present in unstimulated naive T cells than in memory T cells, and a substantial contribution to the alloresponse seemed to be made by naive cells.

Rearrangement joined TRBV6-5 to TRBJ2-3; 7 nucleotides in the junction match TRBD2. The sequence came from a human donor in good health. Sequenced material: memory CD4+ T cells sorted from blood. Taken with the paper, the label for cell subset or site translates to: unstimulated CD4+ memory T cells. The bases read TGTGCCAGCAGTTATAACGGGGGGAACACAGATACGCAGTATTTT. Its amino acids are CASSYNGGNTDTQYF.